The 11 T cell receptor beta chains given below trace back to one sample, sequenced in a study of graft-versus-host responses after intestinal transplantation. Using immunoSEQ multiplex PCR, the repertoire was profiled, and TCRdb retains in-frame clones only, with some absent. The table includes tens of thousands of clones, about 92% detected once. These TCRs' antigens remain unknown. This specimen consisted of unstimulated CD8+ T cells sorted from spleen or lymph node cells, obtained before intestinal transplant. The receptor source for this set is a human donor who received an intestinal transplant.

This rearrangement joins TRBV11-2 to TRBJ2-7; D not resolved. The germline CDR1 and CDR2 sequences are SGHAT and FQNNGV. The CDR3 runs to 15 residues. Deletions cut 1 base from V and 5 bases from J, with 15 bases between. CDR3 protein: CASSLAVSLGHEQYF. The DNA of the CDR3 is TGTGCCAGCAGCTTAGCGGTCTCGCTGGGCCACGAGCAGTACTTC.

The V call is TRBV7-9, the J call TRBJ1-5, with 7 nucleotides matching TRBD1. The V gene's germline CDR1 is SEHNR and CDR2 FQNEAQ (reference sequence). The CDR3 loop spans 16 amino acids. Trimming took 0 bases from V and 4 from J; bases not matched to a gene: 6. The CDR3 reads CASSLAGRQGNQPQHF. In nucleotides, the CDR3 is TGTGCCAGCAGCTTAGCGGGCCGACAGGGAAATCAGCCCCAGCATTTT.

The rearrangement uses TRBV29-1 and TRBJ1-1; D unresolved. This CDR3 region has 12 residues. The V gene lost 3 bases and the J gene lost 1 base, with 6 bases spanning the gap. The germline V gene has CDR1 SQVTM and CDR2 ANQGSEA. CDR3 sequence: CSVEGGNTEAFF. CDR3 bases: TGCAGCGTTGAGGGAGGGAACACTGAAGCTTTCTTT.

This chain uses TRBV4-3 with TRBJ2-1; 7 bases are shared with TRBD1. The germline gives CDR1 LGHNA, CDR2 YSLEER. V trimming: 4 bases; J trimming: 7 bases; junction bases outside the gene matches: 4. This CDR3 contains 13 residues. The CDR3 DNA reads TGCGCCAGCAGCCTTTTACAGGGGAATGAGCAGTTCTTC. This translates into CASSLLQGNEQFF.

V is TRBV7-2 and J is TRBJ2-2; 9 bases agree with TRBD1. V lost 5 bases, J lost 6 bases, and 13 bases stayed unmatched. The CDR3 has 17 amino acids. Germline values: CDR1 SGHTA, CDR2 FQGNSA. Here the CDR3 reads CASSTTLQGAMAGELFF. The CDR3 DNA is TGTGCCAGCAGCACGACCCTACAGGGGGCAATGGCCGGGGAGCTGTTTTTT.

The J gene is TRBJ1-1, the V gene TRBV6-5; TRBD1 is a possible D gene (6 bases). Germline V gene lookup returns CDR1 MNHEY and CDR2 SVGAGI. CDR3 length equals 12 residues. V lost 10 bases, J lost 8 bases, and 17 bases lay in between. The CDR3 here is CATRSDSQEAFF. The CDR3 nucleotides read TGTGCCACCAGATCGGACAGTCAAGAAGCTTTCTTT.

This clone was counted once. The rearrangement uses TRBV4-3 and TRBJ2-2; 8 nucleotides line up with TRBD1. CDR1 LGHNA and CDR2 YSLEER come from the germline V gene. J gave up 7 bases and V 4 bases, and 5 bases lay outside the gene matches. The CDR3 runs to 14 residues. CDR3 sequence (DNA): TGCGCCAGCAGCCTATTAGGACAGGGCGGGGAGCTGTTTTTT. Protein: CASSLLGQGGELFF.

In DNA form, the CDR3 reads TGTGCCAGCAGCCAGCGGACAGACATCAGAGGGGAGCTGTTTTTT. Amino acid sequence: CASSQRTDIRGELFF. This rearrangement joins TRBV11-2 to TRBJ2-2, with TRBD1 as a possible D gene (6 bases). The length of the CDR3 is 15 residues. CDR1 and CDR2 (germline): SGHAT, FQNNGV. Trimming shortened V by 5 bases and J by 8 bases, and 18 bases separated the two germline ends.

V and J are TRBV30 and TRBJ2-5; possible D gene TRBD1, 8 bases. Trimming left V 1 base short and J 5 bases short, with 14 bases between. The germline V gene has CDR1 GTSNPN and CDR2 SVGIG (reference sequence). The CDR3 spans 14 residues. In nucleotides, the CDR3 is TGTGCCTGGAGTGAAGGACAGGGAGGGGAGACCCAGTACTTC. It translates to CAWSEGQGGETQYF.

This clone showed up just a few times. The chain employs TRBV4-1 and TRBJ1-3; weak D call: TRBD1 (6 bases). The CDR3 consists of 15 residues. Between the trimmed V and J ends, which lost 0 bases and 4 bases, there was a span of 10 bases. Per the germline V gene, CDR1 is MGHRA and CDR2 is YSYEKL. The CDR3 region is CASSQDPGDGNTIYF. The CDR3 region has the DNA TGCGCCAGCAGCCAAGATCCAGGGGACGGAAACACCATATATTTT.

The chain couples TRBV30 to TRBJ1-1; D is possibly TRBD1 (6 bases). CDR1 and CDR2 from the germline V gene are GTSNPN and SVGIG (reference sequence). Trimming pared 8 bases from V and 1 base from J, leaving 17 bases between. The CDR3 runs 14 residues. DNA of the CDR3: TGTGCCGGGGGAGGGGGGGCAGGGAACACTGAAGCTTTCTTT. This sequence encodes CAGGGGAGNTEAFF. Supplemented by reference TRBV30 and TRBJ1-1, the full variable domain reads SQTIHQWPATLVQPVGSPLSLECTVEGTSNPNLYWYRQAAGRGLQLLFYSVGIGQISSEVPQNLSASRPQDRQFILSSKKLLLSDSGFYLCAGGGGAGNTEAFFGQGTRLTVV.